This TCR beta chain comes out of a study of blood T cell repertoires in COVID-19. Study in general: Samples representing acute and convalescent COVID-19 were sourced from the United States, Italy and Spain. T cells, B-cell-depleted T cells, or PBMCs supplied cDNA or gDNA.

In the original analysis: Quantification of nucleated cells was approximated via reference gene primer amplification. The repertoire was sequenced with immunoSEQ multiplex PCR; TCRdb's copy has only in-frame clones and lacks some. The V and J calls and the clone size are those of that table, but D and trimming were determined from the DNA. The table has a few hundred thousand clones, approximately 80% seen once. Germline CDR1 reads GTSNPN; CDR2 reads SVGIG (reference sequence). The CDR3 is made up of 16 amino acids. V gave up 1 base and J gave up 5 bases; unmatched junction bases: 12. This clonotype was obtained from a human donor with acute or convalescent COVID-19. The donor label of this sample is uncertain. V and J are TRBV30 and TRBJ2-5, with TRBD2 matching 8 bases. The sequenced sample consisted of peripheral blood. The CDR3 sequence: CAWSASRSSGDETQYF. CDR3 nucleotides: TGTGCCTGGAGTGCCAGTAGGAGTAGCGGGGATGAGACCCAGTACTTC.